This TCR beta chain was sequenced for a study of blood T cell repertoires in COVID-19. Clones were sequenced by immunoSEQ multiplex PCR, and TCRdb holds only the in-frame ones, with some missing. There are over 600,000 clones in the sample; just under 90% occur only once, and under 0.3% lies in the top ten. V was trimmed by 3 bases and J by 4 bases, leaving 15 bases between them. In germline, CDR1 is GTSNPN, CDR2 SVGIG (reference sequence). CDR3 length: 14 amino acids. The sequence derives from a woman between 18 and 29 years old with acute or convalescent COVID-19. This sequence joins TRBV30 and TRBJ1-2; maybe TRBD1 (5 bases). The sequenced material came from peripheral blood. This CDR3 reads CAWRAGLVGYGYTF. DNA of the CDR3: TGTGCCTGGAGGGCAGGGCTGGTAGGCTATGGCTACACCTTC.